This TCR beta chain appears in the sequencing data of a study of blood T cells in healthy people across ages. Whole-study results and caveats: PBMC samples, being unsorted, prevented any conclusive comparison of naive and antigen-experienced cells.

V shed 6 bases and J shed 2 bases, with 22 bases lying between them. This CDR3 has 17 amino acids. This clonotype was recorded at least ten times. Its antigen remains unidentified. Using a J-beta primer mix together with a sample-barcoded 5' primer, a second PCR was run for roughly 7 to 11 cycles. One entry per CDR3 protein results from TCRdb running MiXCR on the 5' RACE reads. The table shows 600,000 to 850,000 distinct CDR3 sequences, with roughly two fifths occurring only once. Sequenced input: blood. V and J are TRBV12-3 or TRBV12-4 and TRBJ2-5, with D possibly matching TRBD1 (5 bases). The receptor was isolated from a woman aged 55 to 70 in good health. In DNA form, the CDR3 reads TGTGCCAGCAGACTTTCATTCTCCCGTGGACAACAAGAGACCCAGTACTTC. Translated, it gives CASRLSFSRGQQETQYF.